These T cell receptor beta chains were read from a single sample in a study of graft-versus-host responses after intestinal transplantation. Their target antigens are unknown. Method: immunoSEQ multiplex PCR; TCRdb's copy keeps in-frame clones and lacks some. The sample lists approximately 85,000 clones; 85% to 95% were seen once. This specimen consisted of unstimulated CD8+ T cells sorted from spleen or lymph node cells, obtained before transplant. The receptor set was obtained from a human donor who was the organ donor for an intestinal transplant. The CDR3 runs from the conserved cysteine through the conserved F or W. The order of the fields is J gene, clone size, D gene, V gene, CDR3 protein, CDR3 DNA. D genes are given only for firm matches. A row's size may be missing; if present it is once, few, many or a size class.

J gene: TRBJ2-7; clone size: .; D gene: TRBD1; V gene: TRBV25-1; CDR3 protein: CASSEYTGVSEQYF; CDR3 DNA: TGTGCCAGCAGTGAATATACAGGGGTCAGCGAGCAGTACTTC
J gene: TRBJ1-2; clone size: .; D gene: .; V gene: TRBV13; CDR3 protein: CASSRTGPSGYTF; CDR3 DNA: TGTGCCAGCAGTCGTACAGGGCCCTCCGGCTACACCTTC
J gene: TRBJ2-5; clone size: once; D gene: .; V gene: TRBV28; CDR3 protein: CASSLTQGLETQYF; CDR3 DNA: TGTGCCAGCAGTCTCACACAGGGTTTAGAGACCCAGTACTTC
J gene: TRBJ1-6; clone size: .; D gene: .; V gene: TRBV6-6; CDR3 protein: CASSYPIQGNSPLHF; CDR3 DNA: TGTGCCAGCAGTTACCCGATACAGGGTAATTCACCCCTCCACTTT
J gene: TRBJ2-7; clone size: .; D gene: TRBD2; V gene: TRBV19; CDR3 protein: CASSPLASGGLYEQYF; CDR3 DNA: TGTGCCAGTAGCCCATTAGCTAGCGGGGGACTCTACGAGCAGTACTTC
J gene: TRBJ2-1; clone size: .; D gene: TRBD2; V gene: TRBV7-9; CDR3 protein: CASSQTSASSYNEQFF; CDR3 DNA: TGTGCCAGCAGCCAAACTAGCGCCAGCTCCTACAATGAGCAGTTCTTC
J gene: TRBJ2-3; clone size: few; D gene: TRBD2; V gene: TRBV5-6; CDR3 protein: CASSLASGREGYQRDTQYF; CDR3 DNA: TGTGCCAGCAGCTTGGCTAGCGGGAGGGAGGGCTATCAAAGAGATACGCAGTATTTT
J gene: TRBJ1-2; clone size: once; D gene: TRBD1; V gene: TRBV2; CDR3 protein: CASSEDPGQGADGYTF; CDR3 DNA: TGTGCCAGCAGTGAAGATCCGGGACAGGGGGCTGATGGCTACACCTTC
J gene: TRBJ2-7; clone size: .; D gene: .; V gene: TRBV5-1; CDR3 protein: CASNLDPGLEEEQYF; CDR3 DNA: TGCGCCAGCAACCTCGACCCGGGACTGGAGGAAGAGCAGTACTTC
J gene: TRBJ2-5; clone size: .; D gene: .; V gene: TRBV6-1; CDR3 protein: CASSENRLAPHQETQYF; CDR3 DNA: TGTGCCAGCAGTGAAAATCGGTTAGCCCCCCACCAAGAGACCCAGTACTTC
J gene: TRBJ1-1; clone size: .; D gene: TRBD1; V gene: TRBV18; CDR3 protein: CASSPGTVNTEAFF; CDR3 DNA: TGTGCCAGCTCACCCGGGACAGTGAACACTGAAGCTTTCTTT
J gene: TRBJ2-5; clone size: .; D gene: .; V gene: TRBV5-3; CDR3 protein: CARRGGQETQYF; CDR3 DNA: TGTGCCAGAAGAGGCGGTCAAGAGACCCAGTACTTC
J gene: TRBJ1-2; clone size: .; D gene: .; V gene: TRBV4-1; CDR3 protein: CASSQAEQEANYGYTF; CDR3 DNA: TGCGCCAGCAGCCAAGCGGAGCAAGAAGCTAACTATGGCTACACCTTC
J gene: TRBJ2-7; clone size: .; D gene: .; V gene: TRBV30; CDR3 protein: CAWSGGNSYEQYF; CDR3 DNA: TGTGCCTGGAGTGGTGGCAACTCCTACGAGCAGTACTTC
J gene: TRBJ2-7; clone size: .; D gene: TRBD1; V gene: TRBV27; CDR3 protein: CASSLQGAGLYEQYF; CDR3 DNA: TGTGCCAGCAGTTTACAGGGGGCAGGCCTCTACGAGCAGTACTTC
J gene: TRBJ2-1; clone size: .; D gene: TRBD2; V gene: TRBV7-9; CDR3 protein: CASSSSGVGALWQFF; CDR3 DNA: TGTGCCAGCAGCTCAAGCGGGGTCGGGGCTTTATGGCAGTTCTTC
J gene: TRBJ1-5; clone size: .; D gene: TRBD1; V gene: TRBV27; CDR3 protein: CASSPGQVLWAQHF; CDR3 DNA: TGTGCCAGTTCACCGGGACAGGTCCTCTGGGCCCAGCATTTT